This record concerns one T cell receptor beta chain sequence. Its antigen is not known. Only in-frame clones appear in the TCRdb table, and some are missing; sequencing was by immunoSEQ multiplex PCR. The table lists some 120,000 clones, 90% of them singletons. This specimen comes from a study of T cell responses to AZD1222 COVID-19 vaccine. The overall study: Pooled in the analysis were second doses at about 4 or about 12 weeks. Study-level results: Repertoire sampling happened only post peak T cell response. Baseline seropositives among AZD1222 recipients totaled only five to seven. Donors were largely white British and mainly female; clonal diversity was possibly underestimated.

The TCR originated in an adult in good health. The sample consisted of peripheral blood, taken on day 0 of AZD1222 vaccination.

CDR3 nucleotides: TGTGCCAGCAGCCAAGAAGCTCAGAGCTCCTACGAGCAGTACTTC. Translated: CASSQEAQSSYEQYF. The rearrangement links TRBV3-1 (or the pseudogene TRBV3-2) to TRBJ2-7; no firm D call. Between the trimmed V and J ends, which lost 0 bases and 0 bases, there was a span of 9 bases. The CDR3 runs to 15 residues. The germline V gene has CDR1 LGHDT and CDR2 YNNKEL (reference sequence).